These 28 T cell receptor beta chains originate from one sample sequenced in a study of radiation and T cells in renal cell carcinoma. Time point defined: baseline pretreatment blood. Indicated treatment: 15 Gy SBRT to primary tumor, nephrectomy 4 weeks later. Libraries were prepared by immunoSEQ multiplex PCR; TCRdb keeps only in-frame clonotypes and omits some of them. Of 120,000 to 150,000 clones listed, about 88% were seen once; the top ten hold 4.1%. Sequenced material: blood, taken from a patient whose treatment included radiotherapy and nephrectomy. The receptors here all came from an older woman with renal cell carcinoma.

The chain uses TRBV7-6 and TRBJ1-1, with TRBD1 as a possible D gene (5 bases). CDR1 is SGHVS and CDR2 is FNYEAQ in the germline V gene. V lost 1 base to trimming and J lost 2 bases, with 11 bases between them. This CDR3 contains 15 residues. The CDR3 protein is CASSLGGHLNTEAFF. The CDR3 nucleotides read TGTGCCAGCAGCTTAGGTGGACATCTAAACACTGAAGCTTTCTTT.

The CDR3 is CASSLEGGTGGTEAFF. In DNA form, the CDR3 reads TGTGCCAGCAGCTTAGAAGGCGGGACAGGGGGAACTGAAGCTTTCTTT. J is TRBJ1-1 and V is TRBV7-2, with 11 bases matching TRBD1. V shed 1 base and J 5 bases; nucleotides not matched to a gene: 6. CDR3 length: 16 residues. Per germline, CDR1 SGHTA and CDR2 FQGNSA.

The chain employs TRBV27 and TRBJ2-5; 7 positions agree with TRBD1. Per the germline V gene, CDR1 is MNHEY and CDR2 is SMNVEV (reference sequence). There are 14 residues in the CDR3. With 5 bases clipped from V and 3 bases from J, the junction kept 6 bases outside the gene matches. CDR3 loop: CASSRPGQKETQYF. CDR3 nucleotide sequence: TGTGCCAGCAGTCGGCCGGGACAGAAAGAGACCCAGTACTTC.

The V call is TRBV5-4, the J call TRBJ2-3, with 10 bases fitting TRBD2. CDR3 length equals 17 residues. Germline CDR1 reads SGHNT; CDR2 reads YYREEE (reference sequence). V dropped 0 bases and J dropped 2; count of bases not matched to a gene: 6. CDR3 region: CASSLGSSGGPTDTQYF. DNA for the CDR3: TGTGCCAGCAGCTTGGGTAGTAGCGGGGGGCCCACAGATACGCAGTATTTT.

This chain connects TRBV27 to TRBJ2-3; TRBD2 matches 8 bases. V lost 7 bases to trimming and J lost 4 bases; unmatched junction nucleotides: 4. CDR1 is MNHEY and CDR2 is SMNVEV in the germline V gene (reference sequence). There are 13 residues in the CDR3. For the CDR3, the DNA is TGTGCCAGCAATGGACTAGCTGCAGATACGCAGTATTTT. It codes for CASNGLAADTQYF.

This clone has just a few counts. The chain uses TRBV7-9 and TRBJ1-1; 9 positions match TRBD1. CDR3 size: 13 residues. With V trimmed by 6 bases and J by 1 base, 0 bases remained unmatched. The V gene's germline CDR1 is SEHNR and CDR2 FQNEAQ (reference sequence). DNA of the CDR3: TGTGCCAGCAGGGACAGGGGGAACACTGAAGCTTTCTTT. Amino acid sequence: CASRDRGNTEAFF. The full variable domain, with the rest looked up from reference TRBV7-9 and TRBJ1-1, is DTGVSQNPRHKITKRGQNVTFRCDPISEHNRLYWYRQTLGQGPEFLTYFQNEAQLEKSRLLSDRFSAERPKGSFSTLEIQRTEQGDSAMYLCASRDRGNTEAFFGQGTRLTVV.

This clone was picked up a small number of times. J is TRBJ1-1 and V is TRBV2; D is unclear. The germline V gene has CDR1 SNHLY and CDR2 FYNNEI. The CDR3 loop spans 14 amino acids. V lost 2 bases and J lost 5, with 12 bases in between. The CDR3 sequence: CASSERQSRTEAFF. The DNA of the CDR3 is TGTGCCAGCAGTGAAAGGCAGTCGAGGACTGAAGCTTTCTTT.

The chain carries TRBV25-1 and TRBJ2-6, with TRBD1 identical over 10 bases. CDR1 and CDR2 (germline): MGHDK, SYGVNS. There are 18 residues in the CDR3. The V and J ends lost 1 base and 5 bases, in that order; junction bases with no gene match: 8. CDR3 amino acids: CASSESGTGVNWANVLTF. The CDR3, as DNA: TGTGCCAGCAGTGAATCAGGGACAGGGGTAAACTGGGCCAACGTCCTGACTTTC. Filled out from reference TRBV25-1 and TRBJ2-6, the complete variable domain reads EADIYQTPRYLVIGTGKKITLECSQTMGHDKMYWYQQDPGMELHLIHYSYGVNSTEKGDLSSESTVSRIRTEHFPLTLESARPSHTSQYLCASSESGTGVNWANVLTFGAGSRLTVL.

V and J are TRBV5-1 and TRBJ2-2; a weak D match, TRBD1 (6 bases). The CDR3 consists of 15 residues. Trimming removed 0 bases at V and 5 bases at J, with 11 bases between. Germline V gene lookup returns CDR1 SGHRS and CDR2 YFSETQ. CDR3 nucleotide sequence: TGCGCCAGCAGCTTGGCGATAGGGGGAACCGGGGAGCTGTTTTTT. Its translation is CASSLAIGGTGELFF. Looking up the rest from reference TRBV5-1 and TRBJ2-2 gives the full variable domain: KAGVTQTPRYLIKTRGQQVTLSCSPISGHRSVSWYQQTPGQGLQFLFEYFSETQRNKGNFPGRFSGRQFSNSRSEMNVSTLELGDSALYLCASSLAIGGTGELFFGEGSRLTVL.

This chain links TRBV27 with TRBJ2-5, with D hard to call. This CDR3 region has 13 residues. Germline V gives CDR1 MNHEY, CDR2 SMNVEV (reference sequence). Trimming took 2 bases from V and 4 from J, leaving 8 bases between them. CDR3 protein: CASSLKSTETQYF. The DNA of the CDR3 is TGTGCCAGCAGTTTAAAGTCAACAGAGACCCAGTACTTC.

J is TRBJ1-1 and V is TRBV5-1, with 7 bases lining up with TRBD1. CDR1 SGHRS and CDR2 YFSETQ come from the germline V gene. CDR3 length: 15 residues. V gave up 4 bases and J gave up 1 base; unmatched junction bases: 7. As DNA, the CDR3 is TGCGCCAGCAGCCGGACGGGACAGCCGAACACTGAAGCTTTCTTT. Translated: CASSRTGQPNTEAFF.

The chain couples TRBV18 to TRBJ2-3; D remains unclear. Germline CDR1 reads KGHSH; CDR2 reads LQKENI. The CDR3 length is 13 residues. V lost 0 bases, J lost 14 bases, and 15 bases lay in between. CDR3 loop: CASSPPSTDKGYF. CDR3 DNA sequence: TGTGCCAGCTCACCACCCTCTACCGACAAGGGGTATTTT.

This chain connects TRBV7-8 to TRBJ2-3, with 8 nucleotides matching TRBD2. CDR1 SGHVS and CDR2 FQNEAQ come from the germline V gene. This CDR3 is built from 16 residues. J was trimmed by 3 bases and V by 7 bases; bases with no gene match: 12. The CDR3 sequence is CASKTAGGGRTDTQYF. The CDR3 DNA is TGTGCCAGCAAAACAGCTGGCGGGGGGAGGACAGATACGCAGTATTTT.

The chain recombines TRBV10-2 with TRBJ2-5; either TRBD1 or TRBD2 may fit D (5 bases each). This CDR3 has 11 amino acids. CDR1 and CDR2 from the germline V gene are WSHSY and SAAADI. V was pared by 8 bases and J by 9 bases, with 13 bases between. The CDR3 DNA reads TGCGCCAGCCGGGACGGCCGGGCCCAGTACTTC. It encodes CASRDGRAQYF.

The chain couples TRBV14 to TRBJ2-3; 7 bases fit TRBD1. The length of the CDR3 is 16 residues. Germline V CDR1 and CDR2: SGHDN, FVKESK. Germline trimming cut 2 bases from V and 4 bases from J; bases unmatched to any gene: 9. The DNA for the CDR3 is TGTGCCAGCAGCCAAACCGACAGGGCTTTTGCAGATACGCAGTATTTT. Its translation: CASSQTDRAFADTQYF.

This chain connects TRBV6-5 to TRBJ1-1; D call uncertain. V shed 5 bases and J shed 1 base, with 8 bases lying between them. In germline, CDR1 is MNHEY, CDR2 SVGAGI. The CDR3 is made up of 13 amino acids. CDR3 amino acids: CASSLDRNTEAFF. The CDR3 region has the DNA TGTGCCAGCAGTCTAGACCGGAACACTGAAGCTTTCTTT.

The rearrangement joins TRBV6-5 to TRBJ1-6; D remains unclear. Trimming stripped 4 bases from V and 7 bases from J, with 11 bases between. Germline V lookup: CDR1 MNHEY, CDR2 SVGAGI. The CDR3 extends over 14 amino acids. This chain's CDR3 is CASSSKGGNSPLHF. The CDR3 nucleotides are TGTGCCAGCAGTTCCAAGGGTGGCAATTCACCCCTCCACTTT.

The chain carries TRBV2 and TRBJ2-1; 7 bases map to TRBD2. Germline V gene data show CDR1 as SNHLY and CDR2 as FYNNEI. The CDR3 runs to 16 residues. Trimming removed 0 bases from V and 0 bases from J; junction bases left unmatched: 2. CDR3 nucleotide sequence: TGTGCCAGCAGTGAAGCCGGGGGGAACTCCTACAATGAGCAGTTCTTC. Translation gives CASSEAGGNSYNEQFF.

This clone appeared once. CDR3 DNA sequence: TGTGCCAGCAGCTTGGCCGCGCTAGCGGGGCGCAGCACCGGGGAGCTGTTTTTT. Its translation: CASSLAALAGRSTGELFF. The J gene is TRBJ2-2, the V gene TRBV5-4; 9 positions match TRBD2. This CDR3 region has 18 residues. Germline V gene lookup returns CDR1 SGHNT and CDR2 YYREEE (reference sequence). V lost 0 bases, J lost 4 bases, and 10 bases stayed unmatched.

The chain recombines TRBV6-6 with TRBJ1-3, with D perhaps matching TRBD1 (5 bases). Trimming cost V 5 bases and J 0 bases, with 11 bases left between them. Germline CDR1 reads MNHNY; CDR2 reads SVGAGI (reference sequence). CDR3 length: 15 amino acids. CDR3 nucleotide sequence: TGTGCCAGCAGTGCCGCCAGGGACTCTGGAAACACCATATATTTT. Protein product: CASSAARDSGNTIYF.

The chain has TRBV7-3 and TRBJ1-5; 8 nucleotides line up with TRBD1. The junction had 4 bases not matched to a gene; V was cut back by 5 bases and J by 1 base. The CDR3 spans 15 residues. Germline-derived CDR1 and CDR2 are SGHTA and FQGTGA. The CDR3 region has the DNA TGTGCCAGCAGCGGGGACAGGATCAGCAATCAGCCCCAGCATTTT. Amino acids: CASSGDRISNQPQHF.

The chain employs TRBV4-2 and TRBJ2-3, with D possibly TRBD1 on 6 matching bases. V was trimmed by 0 bases and J by 3 bases, leaving 13 bases between them. This CDR3 region has 16 residues. The germline CDR1 and CDR2 sequences are LGHNA and YNFKEQ. DNA of the CDR3: TGTGCCAGCAGCCAAGATAGGGGGATTGGGACAGATACGCAGTATTTT. This encodes CASSQDRGIGTDTQYF.

The chain combines TRBV7-9 with TRBJ1-6; 10 nucleotides line up with TRBD1. The CDR3 contains 13 residues. From germline, CDR1 is SEHNR and CDR2 FQNEAQ (reference sequence). V lost 10 bases and J lost 9; bases outside the gene matches: 6. The CDR3 DNA is TGTGCCATCCCCGGGACAGGGGTTTCACCCCTCCACTTT. Its protein is CAIPGTGVSPLHF.

The genes are TRBV19 and TRBJ2-7, with TRBD1 matching 8 bases. The CDR3 runs 16 residues. Germline-derived CDR1 and CDR2 are LNHDA and SQIVND (reference sequence). The trim removed 3 bases at V and 3 bases at J, leaving 10 bases unmatched. CDR3 bases: TGTGCCAGTAGTATCTCCGCGACAGGGGCATACTACGAGCAGTACTTC. This translates into CASSISATGAYYEQYF.

This rearrangement joins TRBV19 to TRBJ2-3, with 16 bases that match TRBD2. Trimming cost V 3 bases and J 3 bases; bases outside gene matches: 3. The CDR3 contains 17 residues. Germline CDR1 reads LNHDA; CDR2 reads SQIVND (reference sequence). The CDR3 spells CASSMGLAGGRTDTQYF. CDR3 nucleotide sequence: TGTGCCAGTAGTATGGGACTAGCGGGGGGGCGAACAGATACGCAGTATTTT.

This sequence joins TRBV5-4 and TRBJ1-1, with D tentatively TRBD1 (6 bases). V was pared by 2 bases and J by 3 bases, with 17 bases between. CDR1 and CDR2 (germline): SGHNT, YYREEE (reference sequence). The CDR3 is 16 residues long. The CDR3 spells CASSLAGASGDTEAFF. In DNA, the CDR3 is TGTGCCAGCAGCTTAGCGGGGGCCTCCGGGGACACTGAAGCTTTCTTT. Complete variable domain (other parts from reference TRBV5-4 and TRBJ1-1): ETGVTQSPTHLIKTRGQQVTLRCSSQSGHNTVSWYQQALGQGPQFIFQYYREEENGRGNFPPRFSGLQFPNYSSELNVNALELDDSALYLCASSLAGASGDTEAFFGQGTRLTVV.

The chain couples TRBV18 to TRBJ2-2; 9 positions agree with TRBD2. This CDR3 comprises 16 residues. The trim removed 0 bases at V and 4 bases at J, leaving 3 bases unmatched. Germline V gene data show CDR1 as KGHSH and CDR2 as LQKENI. The chain's CDR3 is CASSPPSSGATGELFF. DNA for the CDR3: TGTGCCAGCTCACCACCCTCTAGCGGGGCCACCGGGGAGCTGTTTTTT.

The genes are TRBV9 and TRBJ1-5; D remains unclear. The CDR3 totals 11 residues. V shed 7 bases and J shed 4 bases, with 6 bases lying between them. Looked up from germline, CDR1 is SGDLS and CDR2 is YYNGEE. The DNA for the CDR3 is TGTGCCAGCGGCGAGAATCAGCCCCAGCATTTT. It specifies CASGENQPQHF.